This TCR beta chain stems from a study of blood T cell repertoires in COVID-19. Study information: PBMCs, B-cell-depleted T cells, or T cells provided the cDNA or gDNA that made up the material.

Original processing notes: Reference gene primers were amplified, and this amplification served to estimate nucleated cell counts. Profiling relied on immunoSEQ multiplex PCR, and the TCRdb table lists in-frame clones only, not all of them. V and J calls and clone size are given by that table; D and trimming were obtained from the DNA. The sample lists about 150,000 clones, 75% to 90% occurring once. CDR1 is MNHNS and CDR2 is SASEGT in the germline V gene. With V trimmed by 3 bases and J by 2 bases, 3 bases remained unmatched. The CDR3 is 16 amino acids. The specimen was peripheral blood. The sequence derives from a man older than 75 with acute or convalescent COVID-19. The J gene is TRBJ2-1, the V gene TRBV6-1; TRBD2 agrees at 11 bases. The chain's CDR3 is CASSDLLAGAYNEQFF. The DNA of the CDR3 is TGTGCCAGCAGTGATCTACTAGCGGGGGCCTACAATGAGCAGTTCTTC.